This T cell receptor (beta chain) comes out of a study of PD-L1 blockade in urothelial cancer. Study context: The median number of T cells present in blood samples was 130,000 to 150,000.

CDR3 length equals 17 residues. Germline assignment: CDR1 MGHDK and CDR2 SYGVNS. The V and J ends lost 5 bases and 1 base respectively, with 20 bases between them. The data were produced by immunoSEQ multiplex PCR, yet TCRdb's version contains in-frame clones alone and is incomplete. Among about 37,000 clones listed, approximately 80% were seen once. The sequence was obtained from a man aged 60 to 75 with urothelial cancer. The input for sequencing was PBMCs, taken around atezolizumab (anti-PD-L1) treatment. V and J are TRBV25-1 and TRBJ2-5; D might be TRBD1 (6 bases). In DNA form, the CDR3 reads TGTGCCAGCAGTCCCTCCCAGGACAGTGTTCCCCAAGAGACCCAGTACTTC. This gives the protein CASSPSQDSVPQETQYF.